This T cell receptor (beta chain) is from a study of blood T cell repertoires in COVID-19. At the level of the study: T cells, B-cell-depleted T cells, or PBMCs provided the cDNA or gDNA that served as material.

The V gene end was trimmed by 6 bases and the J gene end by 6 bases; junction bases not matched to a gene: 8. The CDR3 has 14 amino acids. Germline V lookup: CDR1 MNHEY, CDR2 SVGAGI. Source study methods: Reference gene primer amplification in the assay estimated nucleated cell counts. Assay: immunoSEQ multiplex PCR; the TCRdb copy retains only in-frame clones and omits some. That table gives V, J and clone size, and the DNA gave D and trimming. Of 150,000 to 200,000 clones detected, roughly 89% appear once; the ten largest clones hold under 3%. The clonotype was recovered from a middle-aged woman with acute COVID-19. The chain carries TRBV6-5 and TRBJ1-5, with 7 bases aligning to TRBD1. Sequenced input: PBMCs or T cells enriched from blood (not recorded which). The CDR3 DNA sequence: TGTGCCAGCAGGTCAGGGGGTTCAGGTCAGCCCCAGCATTTT. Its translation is CASRSGGSGQPQHF.